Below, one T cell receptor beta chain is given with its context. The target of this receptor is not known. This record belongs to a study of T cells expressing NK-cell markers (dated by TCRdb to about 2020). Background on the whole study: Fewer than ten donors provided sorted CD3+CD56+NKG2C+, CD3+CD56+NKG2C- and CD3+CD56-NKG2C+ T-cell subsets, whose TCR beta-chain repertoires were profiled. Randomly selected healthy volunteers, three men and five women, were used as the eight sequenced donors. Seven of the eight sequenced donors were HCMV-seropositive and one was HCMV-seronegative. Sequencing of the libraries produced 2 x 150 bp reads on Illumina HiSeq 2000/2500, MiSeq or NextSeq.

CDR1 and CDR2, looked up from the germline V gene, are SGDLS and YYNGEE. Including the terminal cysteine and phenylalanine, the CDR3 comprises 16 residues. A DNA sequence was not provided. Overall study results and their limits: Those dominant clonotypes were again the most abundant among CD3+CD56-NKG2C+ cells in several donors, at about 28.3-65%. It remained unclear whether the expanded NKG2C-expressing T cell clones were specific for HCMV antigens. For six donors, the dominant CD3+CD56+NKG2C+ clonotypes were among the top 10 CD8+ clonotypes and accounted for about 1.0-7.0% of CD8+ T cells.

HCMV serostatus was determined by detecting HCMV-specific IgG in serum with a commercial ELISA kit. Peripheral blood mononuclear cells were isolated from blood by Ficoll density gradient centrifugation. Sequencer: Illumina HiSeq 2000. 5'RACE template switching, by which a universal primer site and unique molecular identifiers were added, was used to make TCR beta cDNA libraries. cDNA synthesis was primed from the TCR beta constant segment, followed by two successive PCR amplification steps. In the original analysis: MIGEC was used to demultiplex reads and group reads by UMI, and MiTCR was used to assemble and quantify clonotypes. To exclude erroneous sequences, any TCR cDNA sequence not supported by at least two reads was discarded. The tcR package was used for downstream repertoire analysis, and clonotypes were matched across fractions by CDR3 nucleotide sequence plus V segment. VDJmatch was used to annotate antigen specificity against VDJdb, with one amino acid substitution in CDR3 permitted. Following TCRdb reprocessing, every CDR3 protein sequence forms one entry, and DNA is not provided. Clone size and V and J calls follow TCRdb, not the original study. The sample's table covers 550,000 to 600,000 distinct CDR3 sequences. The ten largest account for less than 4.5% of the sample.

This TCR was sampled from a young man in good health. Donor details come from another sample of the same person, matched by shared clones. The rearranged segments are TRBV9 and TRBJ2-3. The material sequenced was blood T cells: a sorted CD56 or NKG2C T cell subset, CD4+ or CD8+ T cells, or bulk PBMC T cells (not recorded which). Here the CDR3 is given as CASSVFEAVSTDTQYF.